The subject of this entry is one T cell receptor beta chain. These data come from a study of blood T cell repertoires in COVID-19. The wider study: The samples span acute and convalescent COVID-19 from the United States, Italy and Spain. PBMCs, B-cell-depleted T cells, or T cells provided the cDNA or gDNA that made up the material.

In the study's own analysis: Nucleated cell number was recorded as an estimate derived from reference gene primer amplification. Only in-frame clones appear in the TCRdb table, and some are missing; sequencing was by immunoSEQ multiplex PCR. The D gene and trimming were derived from the DNA, and the V and J assignments and clone size from that table. The repertoire has fewer than 90,000 clones, around 72% of them found once; the top ten carry 13% to 15%. The length of the CDR3 is 15 residues. Germline CDR1 and CDR2: SGHRS and YFSETQ. Trimming shortened V by 0 bases and J by 1 base, and 10 bases separated the two germline ends.

The sequence came from a woman aged 80 or older with acute or convalescent COVID-19. The chain uses TRBV5-1 and TRBJ1-1; unclear D gene. The sequenced sample was peripheral blood. This CDR3 is CASSLEGGGNTEAFF. The CDR3 DNA reads as TGCGCCAGCAGCTTGGAGGGAGGAGGGAACACTGAAGCTTTCTTT.